This is a list of T cell receptor beta chains from one sample in a study of CD8 T cells in ankylosing spondylitis. Each CDR3 protein is one row after TCRdb ran MiXCR on the 5' RACE reads. Here the sample spans fewer than 400,000 distinct CDR3 sequences, around 22% being singletons. What was sequenced was blood, either unsorted or a sorted T cell fraction (not recorded which). The receptors shown here come from a male donor with ankylosing spondylitis. CDR3s include the opening cysteine and the closing phenylalanine or tryptophan. A D gene is named only where the DNA matches it firmly. Clone size appears in some rows only: once, few, many, or a class for an expanded clone.

-	TRBV29-1	TRBJ2-5	-	CSAGGGGETQYF	TGCAGCGCCGGGGGAGGAGGGGAGACCCAGTACTTC
-	TRBV2	TRBJ2-1	-	CASSEGGSSYNEQFF	TGTGCCAGCAGTGAAGGGGGGAGCAGTTACAATGAGCAGTTCTTC
-	TRBV3-1	TRBJ2-2	TRBD1	CASSPEGQGATGELFF	TGTGCCAGCAGCCCCGAGGGACAGGGAGCCACCGGGGAGCTGTTTTTT
-	TRBV5-1	TRBJ2-3	TRBD2	CASSLPSGSLTDTQYF	TGCGCCAGCAGCTTGCCAAGCGGGAGTCTGACAGATACGCAGTATTTT
few	TRBV12-3/TRBV12-4	TRBJ2-3	-	CASSLVPGYQYF	TGTGCCAGCAGTTTAGTGCCAGGGTATCAGTATTTT
many	TRBV12-3/TRBV12-4	TRBJ1-6	TRBD1	CASRDRANSPLHF	TGTGCCAGCAGAGACAGGGCCAATTCACCCCTCCACTTT
-	TRBV5-1	TRBJ2-7	-	CASSFAGVPEQYF	TGCGCCAGCAGCTTCGCAGGGGTTCCCGAGCAGTACTTC
many	TRBV29-1	TRBJ1-4	-	CSVPASTNEKLFF	TGCAGCGTCCCAGCCTCAACTAATGAAAAACTGTTTTTT
-	TRBV27	TRBJ1-2	TRBD1	CASSPRDRVGYTF	TGTGCCAGCAGTCCACGGGACAGAGTTGGCTACACCTTC
-	TRBV7-9	TRBJ2-1	TRBD1	CASRTEKGQGVRNEQFF	TGTGCCAGCAGGACAGAGAAAGGACAGGGTGTTCGGAATGAGCAGTTCTTC
few	TRBV5-1	TRBJ2-3	TRBD2	CASSLELAGATDTQYF	TGCGCCAGCAGCTTGGAACTAGCGGGAGCCACAGATACGCAGTATTTT
-	TRBV15	TRBJ1-1	-	CATSITANTEAFF	TGTGCCACCAGCATCACAGCGAACACTGAAGCTTTCTTT
-	TRBV6-2/TRBV6-3	TRBJ2-3	-	CASSYLGGATDTQYF	TGTGCCAGCAGTTACCTCGGAGGGGCCACAGATACGCAGTATTTT
few	TRBV7-2	TRBJ2-7	TRBD2	CASSPGTSDAKEQYF	TGTGCCAGCAGCCCGGGGACTAGCGATGCTAAGGAGCAGTACTTC
medium-sized	TRBV5-1	TRBJ2-2	-	CASRGTQNTGELFF	TGCGCCAGCCGAGGGACACAGAACACCGGGGAGCTGTTTTTT
many	TRBV11-2	TRBJ2-1	TRBD2	CASSLGLAPYNEQFF	TGTGCCAGCAGCCTCGGACTAGCCCCCTACAATGAGCAGTTCTTC
few	TRBV29-1	TRBJ1-2	TRBD1	CSVSGQGVYGYTF	TGCAGCGTATCCGGACAGGGGGTCTATGGCTACACCTTC
-	TRBV5-1	TRBJ2-1	TRBD2	CASSSGLAGQNEQFF	TGCGCCAGCAGCTCGGGACTAGCGGGACAAAATGAGCAGTTCTTC
-	TRBV3-1	TRBJ2-2	TRBD2	CASSQPPGLAGNTGELFF	TGTGCCAGCAGCCAACCGCCGGGACTAGCGGGTAACACCGGGGAGCTGTTTTTT
few	TRBV5-1	TRBJ1-2	-	CASSWGPSDRYGYTF	TGCGCCAGCAGCTGGGGACCGTCGGACCGCTATGGCTACACCTTC
few	TRBV7-2	TRBJ2-1	-	CASSLVVDRRNEQFF	TGTGCCAGCAGCTTAGTTGTTGACAGGAGAAATGAGCAGTTCTTC
-	TRBV5-6	TRBJ2-3	-	CASSFPGPEGTDTQYF	TGTGCCAGCAGTTTCCCTGGACCGGAGGGCACAGATACGCAGTATTTT
many	TRBV7-9	TRBJ2-7	-	CASSLSVLYEQYF	TGTGCCAGCAGCTTAAGCGTACTCTACGAGCAGTACTTC
-	TRBV10-3	TRBJ1-4	-	CAISEPRDKGEKLFF	TGTGCCATCAGTGAGCCCCGGGACAAAGGCGAAAAACTGTTTTTT
few	TRBV12-5	TRBJ2-1	-	CASGSGRSFSSYNEQFF	TGTGCTAGTGGCTCCGGACGGTCTTTCAGCTCCTACAATGAGCAGTTCTTC
few	TRBV5-1	TRBJ2-4	-	CASSSVAGNIQYF	TGCGCCAGCAGCTCGGTTGCGGGAAACATTCAGTACTTC
-	TRBV12-3/TRBV12-4	TRBJ2-1	-	CASSLDRVSRSEQFF	TGTGCCAGCAGTTTAGATCGCGTATCTCGAAGCGAGCAGTTCTTC
-	TRBV5-1	TRBJ2-3	-	CASSGTSTDTQYF	TGCGCCAGCAGCGGGACTAGCACAGATACGCAGTATTTT
few	TRBV20-1	TRBJ2-7	-	CSARPGHEPYEQYF	TGCAGTGCTAGACCCGGACACGAACCCTACGAGCAGTACTTC
-	TRBV5-1	TRBJ1-2	TRBD1	CASSWDRSNYGYTF	TGCGCCAGCAGCTGGGACAGGAGTAACTATGGCTACACCTTC
-	TRBV20-1	TRBJ1-1	-	CSARDPNRLNTEAFF	TGCAGTGCTAGAGATCCTAACAGATTGAACACTGAAGCTTTCTTT
few	TRBV4-2	TRBJ2-2	-	CASSLGRRSYRPGELFF	TGTGCCAGCAGCCTGGGGCGTCGGAGCTATCGTCCCGGGGAGCTGTTTTTT
few	TRBV4-1	TRBJ1-1	-	CASSQDPRDRQAFF	TGCGCCAGCAGCCAAGACCCCAGGGACCGTCAAGCTTTCTTT
-	TRBV20-1	TRBJ2-1	-	CSISGGAYNEQFF	TGCAGTATTAGTGGAGGCGCCTACAATGAGCAGTTCTTC
-	TRBV6-5	TRBJ2-4	-	CASSYLQGGINIQYF	TGTGCCAGCAGCTACCTTCAGGGCGGGATAAACATTCAGTACTTC
-	TRBV20-1	TRBJ2-7	-	CSASRSSSYEQYF	TGCAGTGCTAGCCGATCCTCCTCCTACGAGCAGTACTTC
-	TRBV28	TRBJ2-7	TRBD2	CASSARTSGIAYEQYF	TGTGCCAGCAGTGCCCGGACTAGCGGAATCGCCTACGAGCAGTACTTC
few	TRBV12-3/TRBV12-4	TRBJ2-2	TRBD1	CASSFGQGGNTGELFF	TGTGCCAGCAGTTTTGGACAGGGCGGTAACACCGGGGAGCTGTTTTTT
few	TRBV4-3	TRBJ2-1	-	CASSVRASADNEQFF	TGCGCCAGCAGCGTCAGGGCTAGCGCCGACAATGAGCAGTTCTTC
-	TRBV11-3	TRBJ2-1	-	CASSKRNDNEQFF	TGTGCCAGCAGCAAGCGGAACGACAATGAGCAGTTCTTC
-	TRBV29-1	TRBJ2-7	-	CSAQGGSYEQYF	TGCAGCGCTCAGGGGGGATCCTACGAGCAGTACTTC
-	TRBV12-3/TRBV12-4	TRBJ2-2	-	CASKGSLNTGELFF	TGTGCCAGCAAGGGCTCCCTGAACACCGGGGAGCTGTTTTTT
few	TRBV6-5	TRBJ2-1	-	CASSYREWVNEQFF	TGTGCCAGCAGTTATCGGGAGTGGGTCAATGAGCAGTTCTTC
few	TRBV9	TRBJ2-7	-	CASSVGPGDEQYF	TGTGCCAGCAGCGTAGGGCCGGGGGACGAGCAGTACTTC
few	TRBV6-5	TRBJ2-5	TRBD1	CASSYSGQGETQYF	TGTGCCAGCAGTTACTCAGGACAGGGAGAGACCCAGTACTTC
few	TRBV6-1	TRBJ2-3	-	CASRRRDASTDTQYF	TGTGCCAGCAGACGCCGGGACGCTTCCACAGATACGCAGTATTTT
-	TRBV29-1	TRBJ2-1	-	CSVTPLDRSYNEQFF	TGCAGCGTGACTCCCTTAGACAGGTCCTACAATGAGCAGTTCTTC
few	TRBV6-2/TRBV6-3	TRBJ1-6	-	CASSSRSSYNSPLHF	TGTGCCAGCAGTTCGCGGAGCTCCTATAATTCACCCCTCCACTTT
many	TRBV28	TRBJ2-3	TRBD2	CASSRLAGGITDTQYF	TGTGCCAGCAGTAGACTAGCGGGAGGGATCACAGATACGCAGTATTTT
many	TRBV5-1	TRBJ2-7	-	CASSLGQPSYEQYF	TGCGCCAGCAGCTTGGGACAGCCCTCCTACGAGCAGTACTTC
many	TRBV10-3	TRBJ2-7	TRBD1	CAISGDRVLSEQYF	TGTGCCATCAGCGGGGACAGGGTATTATCCGAGCAGTACTTC
few	TRBV7-9	TRBJ2-7	-	CASSFEYYEQYF	TGTGCCAGCAGCTTCGAGTACTACGAGCAGTACTTC
-	TRBV18	TRBJ2-5	TRBD1	CASSSGQDLETQHF	TGTGCCAGCTCATCCGGACAGGATCTGGAGACCCAGCACTTC
few	TRBV20-1	TRBJ2-5	-	CSAEDGEIQYF	TGCAGTGCTGAGGACGGTGAGATCCAGTACTTC
-	TRBV28	TRBJ1-1	-	CASSSGGGSEAFF	TGTGCCAGCAGCTCGGGGGGGGGTTCTGAAGCTTTCTTT